This TCR beta chain stems from a study of T cell repertoires in cytomegalovirus infection. Findings and caveats of the study: Clonotypes of TCR beta that were HLA-C-restricted and CMV-specific dominated the ex vivo response.

TCRdb reprocessed the reads with MiXCR, giving one entry per CDR3 protein. The data show some 320,000 distinct CDR3 sequences, with 9% to 9.5% seen just once and over 3.5% held by the top ten. Only a few counts were recorded for this clonotype. Its antigen is not known. Germline CDR1 LGHNA, CDR2 YSLEER. This CDR3 contains 13 residues. The ends lost 1 base at V and 8 bases at J; junction bases unmatched: 2. Specimen: PBMCs. This chain joins TRBV4-3 and TRBJ2-1; the match to TRBD1 covers 7 bases. This receptor was identified in a human donor in good health (CMV status not recorded). Some clones in this sample may be carry-over from other donors' samples. The CDR3 DNA reads as TGCGCCAGCAGCCAAGTGACAGGGCATGAGCAGTTCTTC. Amino acids: CASSQVTGHEQFF.